This T cell receptor (beta chain) was profiled in a study of blood T cell repertoires in COVID-19. Across the study: COVID-19 samples, acute and convalescent, were from the United States, Italy and Spain. PBMCs, B-cell-depleted T cells, or T cells provided the cDNA or gDNA that made up the material.

Followed longitudinally, the Seattle patients had been enrolled during active infection. Per germline, CDR1 SGHNT and CDR2 YYREEE (reference sequence). The CDR3 is 11 amino acids. Trimming removed 3 bases at V and 6 bases at J, with 5 bases between. Per the original data handling: It was from reference gene primer amplification that nucleated cell counts were estimated. TCRdb's table, derived via immunoSEQ multiplex PCR, lists solely in-frame clones and lacks some. The DNA was the basis for D and trimming; V, J and clone size are from that table. The sample includes just under 350,000 clones, 85% to 90% of them seen just once.

Source material: peripheral blood. The J gene is TRBJ2-3, the V gene TRBV5-4; D not resolved. The sequence came from a woman in her sixties or seventies with COVID-19, enrolled during active disease. The CDR3 sequence: CASSSQDTQYF. The CDR3 DNA sequence: TGTGCCAGCAGCTCCCAGGATACGCAGTATTTT.